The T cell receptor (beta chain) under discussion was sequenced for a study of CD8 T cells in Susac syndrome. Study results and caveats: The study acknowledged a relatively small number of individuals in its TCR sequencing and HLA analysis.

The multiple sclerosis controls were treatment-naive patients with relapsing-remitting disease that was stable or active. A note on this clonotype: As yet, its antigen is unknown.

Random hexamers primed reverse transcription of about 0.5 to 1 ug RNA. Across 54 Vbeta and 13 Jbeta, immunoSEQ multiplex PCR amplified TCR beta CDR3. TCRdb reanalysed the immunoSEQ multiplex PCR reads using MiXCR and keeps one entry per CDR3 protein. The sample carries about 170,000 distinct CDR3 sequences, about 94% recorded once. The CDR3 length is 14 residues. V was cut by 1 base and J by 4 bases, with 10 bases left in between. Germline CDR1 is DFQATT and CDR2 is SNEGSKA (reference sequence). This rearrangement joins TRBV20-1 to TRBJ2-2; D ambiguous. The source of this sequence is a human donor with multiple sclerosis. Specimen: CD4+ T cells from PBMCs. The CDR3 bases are TGCAGTGCTAGAGTGTTTGGTTCCACCGGGGAGCTGTTTTTT. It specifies CSARVFGSTGELFF.